This T cell receptor beta chain was obtained from a study of T cell changes during pregnancy in multiple sclerosis. Method: immunoSEQ multiplex PCR; TCRdb's copy keeps in-frame clones and lacks some. This table holds 15,000 to 20,000 clones, more than 80% found once. V was shortened by 0 bases and J by 4 bases, with 13 bases between the two germline ends. The germline gives CDR1 LGHNA, CDR2 YNFKEQ. CDR3 length: 16 residues. The starting material was CD8+ T cells from peripheral blood mononuclear cells, obtained in the third trimester of pregnancy. The chain is built from TRBV4-2 and TRBJ1-5; no definite D call. The clonotype originates from a female donor in good health, enrolled as a control in a pregnancy study. Written as DNA, the CDR3 is TGTGCCAGCAGCCAAGAAGTGACGGGGTCGAATCAGCCCCAGCATTTT. Translation gives CASSQEVTGSNQPQHF.